This entry lists 21 T cell receptor beta chains sequenced from one sample in a study of blood T cell repertoires in COVID-19. The data were produced by immunoSEQ multiplex PCR, yet TCRdb's version contains in-frame clones alone and is incomplete. The sample contains 400,000 or so clones, about 90% of which appear only once. Sequencing was carried out using PBMCs or T cells enriched from blood (not recorded which). The receptor source for this set is a young man who had recovered from COVID-19.

This clone has a handful of counts. This chain uses TRBV15 with TRBJ1-1; weak D call: TRBD1 (6 bases). Per the germline V gene, CDR1 is LNHNV and CDR2 is YYDKDF (reference sequence). CDR3 size: 13 residues. V shed 0 bases and J shed 10 bases, with 12 bases lying between them. CDR3 in amino acids: CATSRDTGSRAFF. CDR3 DNA sequence: TGTGCCACCAGCAGAGATACAGGGTCGAGAGCTTTCTTT.

The chain joins TRBV6-1 to TRBJ2-2, with 8 bases lining up with TRBD2. This CDR3 comprises 16 residues. Per germline, CDR1 MNHNS and CDR2 SASEGT. Trimming removed 6 bases from V and 6 bases from J; junction bases left unmatched: 12. The CDR3 loop reads CASSERVAGQSGELFF. The CDR3 DNA sequence: TGTGCCAGCAGCGAAAGGGTAGCGGGACAATCCGGGGAGCTGTTTTTT.

This chain connects TRBV18 to TRBJ1-1; 8 bases match TRBD1. Germline V CDR1 and CDR2: KGHSH, LQKENI. Unmatched junction bases numbered 9, after V lost 0 bases and J lost 0 bases. The CDR3 loop spans 18 amino acids. CDR3 nucleotide sequence: TGTGCCAGCTCACCACCGCTGTCCAGGGGGCTATTGAACACTGAAGCTTTCTTT. It yields the protein CASSPPLSRGLLNTEAFF.

The chain carries TRBV12-3 or TRBV12-4 and TRBJ1-2; possible D gene TRBD1, 5 bases. This CDR3 is 12 amino acids long. The V end lost 8 bases, the J end lost 4 bases, and 11 bases lay between the germline ends. As DNA, the CDR3 is TGTGCCAGCGGGAGGGGACTCTATGGCTACACCTTC. This gives the protein CASGRGLYGYTF.

The gene calls are TRBV27 and TRBJ1-1, with TRBD1 as a possible D gene (6 bases). Trimming took off 6 bases at V and 4 bases at J, with 9 bases between the two ends. Germline CDR1 reads MNHEY; CDR2 reads SMNVEV (reference sequence). The CDR3 extends over 12 amino acids. DNA for the CDR3: TGTGCCAGCAGGACAGGAGCCACTGAAGCTTTCTTT. Translated: CASRTGATEAFF.

The chain couples TRBV30 to TRBJ1-1; possibly TRBD1 for D (5 bases). Trimming shortened V by 3 bases and J by 5 bases, and 16 bases separated the two germline ends. The CDR3 contains 14 residues. Germline CDR1 reads GTSNPN; CDR2 reads SVGIG (reference sequence). This CDR3 reads CAWSRTTKGTEAFF. The CDR3 region has the DNA TGTGCCTGGAGCCGGACAACTAAGGGGACTGAAGCTTTCTTT.

The chain couples TRBV5-1 to TRBJ1-1; D perhaps matches TRBD1 (6 bases). Germline loops: CDR1 SGHRS, CDR2 YFSETQ. V gave up 7 bases and J gave up 6 bases, with 22 bases separating them. CDR3 size: 15 residues. The DNA of the CDR3 is TGCGCCAGCGGCTCACTCGGGGGGCCGCCACCTGAAGCTTTCTTT. Its protein product is CASGSLGGPPPEAFF.

The rearrangement links TRBV5-5 to TRBJ2-7, with a possible D match to TRBD2 (6 bases). This CDR3 spans 15 amino acids. The V end lost 4 bases, the J end lost 3 bases, and 17 bases lay between the germline ends. Per germline, CDR1 SGHKS and CDR2 YYEKEE (reference sequence). This CDR3 reads CASSLGTGFRYEQYF. In nucleotides, the CDR3 is TGTGCCAGCAGCCTTGGGACTGGGTTCCGCTACGAGCAGTACTTC.

The chain joins TRBV5-6 to TRBJ1-6; the D gene is possibly TRBD1 (6 bases). Trimming removed 4 bases at V and 10 bases at J, with 18 bases between. Germline CDR1 is SGHDT and CDR2 is YYEEEE. The CDR3 is 15 residues long. The CDR3 region is CASSLGGGQRSPLHF. The CDR3 DNA follows: TGTGCCAGCAGCCTGGGGGGGGGCCAAAGGTCACCCCTCCACTTT. Full variable domain (remainder filled in from reference TRBV5-6 and TRBJ1-6): DAGVTQSPTHLIKTRGQQVTLRCSPKSGHDTVSWYQQALGQGPQFIFQYYEEEERQRGNFPDRFSGHQFPNYSSELNVNALLLGDSALYLCASSLGGGQRSPLHFGNGTRLTVT.

The chain couples TRBV5-4 to TRBJ1-5; D is uncertain. Trimming left V 7 bases short and J 6 bases short, with 14 bases between. Germline-derived CDR1 and CDR2 are SGHNT and YYREEE (reference sequence). The CDR3 extends over 13 amino acids. Here the CDR3 reads CASHKEPGQPQHF. The DNA of the CDR3 is TGTGCCAGCCACAAGGAGCCCGGTCAGCCCCAGCATTTT.

The chain is built from TRBV7-9 and TRBJ1-3, with D unresolved. V lost 5 bases and J 1 base, leaving 12 bases between the germline ends. Germline CDR1 SEHNR, CDR2 FQNEAQ (reference sequence). The CDR3 has 15 residues. CDR3: CASSASRQSGNTIYF. In DNA form, the CDR3 reads TGTGCCAGCAGCGCCTCGAGGCAGTCTGGAAACACCATATATTTT.

The V call is TRBV19, the J call TRBJ2-1; no clear D gene. V was cut by 1 base and J by 2 bases, with 12 bases left in between. Germline-derived CDR1 and CDR2 are LNHDA and SQIVND (reference sequence). The length of the CDR3 is 16 residues. CDR3 sequence reads: CASSIAPLGPYNEQFF. The CDR3 coding sequence is TGTGCCAGTAGTATAGCCCCGCTAGGCCCCTACAATGAGCAGTTCTTC. Full variable domain (missing parts from reference TRBV19 and TRBJ2-1): DGGITQSPKYLFRKEGQNVTLSCEQNLNHDAMYWYRQDPGQGLRLIYYSQIVNDFQKGDIAEGYSVSREKKESFPLTVTSAQKNPTAFYLCASSIAPLGPYNEQFFGPGTRLTVL.

The chain couples TRBV19 to TRBJ1-2, with 9 bases fitting TRBD1. The germline gives CDR1 LNHDA, CDR2 SQIVND (reference sequence). The CDR3 is 16 residues long. Losses at the gene ends were 3 bases for V and 6 bases for J; bases not matched to a gene: 11. The CDR3 reads CASSMRPGQGRNGYTF. The DNA for the CDR3 is TGTGCCAGTAGTATGCGTCCGGGACAGGGAAGGAATGGCTACACCTTC.

V is TRBV7-9 and J is TRBJ2-1; 10 positions agree with TRBD1. CDR1 and CDR2 (germline): SEHNR, FQNEAQ (reference sequence). The CDR3 totals 15 residues. Trimming took 3 bases from V and 8 from J; bases not matched to a gene: 7. The CDR3 loop reads CASSFTGTGVYEQFF. The CDR3 nucleotides read TGTGCCAGCAGCTTTACCGGGACAGGGGTTTATGAGCAGTTCTTC.

As to this clone: A read error may be the cause here, since a much bigger clone is one base away. The J gene is TRBJ1-2, the V gene TRBV6-5, with TRBD1 as a possible D gene (5 bases). V lost 6 bases to trimming and J lost 1 base, with 9 bases between them. CDR3 size: 13 residues. Germline CDR1 reads MNHEY; CDR2 reads SVGAGI. Written as DNA, the CDR3 is TGTGCCAGCAGACAGACAGTTAACTATGGCTACACCTTC. Its translation is CASRQTVNYGYTF.

The rearrangement joins TRBV5-4 to TRBJ1-2; TRBD1 matches at 9 bases. V lost 6 bases to trimming and J lost 5 bases; unmatched junction nucleotides: 11. Per the germline V gene, CDR1 is SGHNT and CDR2 is YYREEE (reference sequence). This CDR3 is built from 15 residues. The CDR3 loop is CASTSTGGTPYGYTF. The DNA of the CDR3 is TGTGCCAGCACTAGCACAGGGGGCACCCCATATGGCTACACCTTC.

The chain employs TRBV30 and TRBJ1-6, with D tentatively TRBD1 (6 bases). This CDR3 contains 13 residues. Trimming took off 4 bases at V and 4 bases at J, with 8 bases between the two ends. Germline CDR1 reads GTSNPN; CDR2 reads SVGIG (reference sequence). The CDR3, as DNA: TGTGCCTGGACAGGGGAATATAATTCACCCCTCCACTTT. As protein: CAWTGEYNSPLHF.

The table lists this clone with a count of one. The chain links TRBV5-1 to TRBJ2-1, with D perhaps TRBD2 (6 bases). Looked up from germline, CDR1 is SGHRS and CDR2 is YFSETQ. The V gene lost 4 bases and the J gene lost 0 bases, with 14 bases spanning the gap. This CDR3 has 16 amino acids. CDR3 coding DNA: TGCGCCAGCAGCCCCGTCATAGCGGACTCCTACAATGAGCAGTTCTTC. It yields the protein CASSPVIADSYNEQFF.

This sequence joins TRBV19 and TRBJ2-3; D perhaps matches TRBD2 (5 bases). From germline, CDR1 is LNHDA and CDR2 SQIVND (reference sequence). CDR3 size: 15 residues. Trimming took off 5 bases at V and 3 bases at J, with 15 bases between the two ends. DNA of the CDR3: TGTGCCAGTAGTGAAGGGAGATGGGATACAGATACGCAGTATTTT. Translating gives CASSEGRWDTDTQYF. The full variable domain, with the rest looked up from reference TRBV19 and TRBJ2-3, is DGGITQSPKYLFRKEGQNVTLSCEQNLNHDAMYWYRQDPGQGLRLIYYSQIVNDFQKGDIAEGYSVSREKKESFPLTVTSAQKNPTAFYLCASSEGRWDTDTQYFGPGTRLTVL.

V is TRBV6-5 and J is TRBJ1-5; TRBD1 might be the D (5 bases). The CDR3 runs to 14 residues. CDR1 MNHEY and CDR2 SVGAGI come from the germline V gene. Deletions cut 8 bases from V and 0 bases from J, with 11 bases between. The CDR3 nucleotides read TGTGCCAGCGGGAAGGGGTTTAGCAATCAGCCCCAGCATTTT. Translated: CASGKGFSNQPQHF.

There are a few counts of this clone. The V and J genes are TRBV27 and TRBJ2-3; possible D gene TRBD1, 5 bases. V lost 5 bases, J lost 0 bases, and 12 bases lay in between. This CDR3 has 15 amino acids. Germline V lookup: CDR1 MNHEY, CDR2 SMNVEV (reference sequence). Here the CDR3 DNA reads TGTGCCAGCAGTCCTTCCAGGGTTAGCACAGATACGCAGTATTTT. It translates to CASSPSRVSTDTQYF.